A selection of T cell receptor beta chains follows, all from one sample in a study of CD8 T cells in ankylosing spondylitis. A single record per CDR3 protein comes from TCRdb applying MiXCR to the 5' RACE reads. Of some 120,000 distinct CDR3 sequences listed, roughly 13% are singletons. The specimen was blood, either unsorted or a sorted T cell fraction (not recorded which). The receptors here all came from a female donor with ankylosing spondylitis or in good health (not recorded which). The CDR3 runs from the conserved cysteine through the conserved F or W. Each record gives: D gene, clone size, J gene, V gene, CDR3 DNA, CDR3 protein. D genes are given only for firm matches. Size is omitted from some rows. Given values are once, few, many or a class for expanded clones.

D: NA
size: few
J: TRBJ2-1
V: TRBV7-2
DNA: TGTGCCAGCAGCTTAGGGCCGAGGAATGAGCAGTTCTTC
CDR3: CASSLGPRNEQFF

D: TRBD1
size: many
J: TRBJ1-6
V: TRBV12-3/TRBV12-4
DNA: TGTGCCAGCAGCCAGACAGGGGAGAATTCACCCCTCCACTTT
CDR3: CASSQTGENSPLHF

D: TRBD1
size: NA
J: TRBJ2-7
V: TRBV20-1
DNA: TGCAGTGCCAAACAGACAGGGGGAGGTGGCGAGCAGTACTTC
CDR3: CSAKQTGGGGEQYF

D: NA
size: NA
J: TRBJ2-1
V: TRBV29-1
DNA: TGCAGCGTTGGCGGGGTATCCTACAATGAGCAGTTCTTC
CDR3: CSVGGVSYNEQFF

D: NA
size: once
J: TRBJ2-1
V: TRBV29-1
DNA: TGCAGCGTTGAAGAAATTTCCAGCGGCCCGTTTTTTGAGCAGTTCTTC
CDR3: CSVEEISSGPFFEQFF

D: NA
size: few
J: TRBJ1-5
V: TRBV5-1
DNA: TGCGCCAGCAGCTCGGGGGACTTCCAGGACAGCCCCAATCAGCCCCAGCATTTT
CDR3: CASSSGDFQDSPNQPQHF

D: NA
size: few
J: TRBJ2-7
V: TRBV12-3/TRBV12-4
DNA: TGTGCCAGCATGAACAGGGCTTCTATCGAGCAGTACTTC
CDR3: CASMNRASIEQYF

D: NA
size: few
J: TRBJ1-6
V: TRBV10-3
DNA: TGTGCCACCCGAGAACAAGGGGCTAGGGATTCACCCCTCCACTTT
CDR3: CATREQGARDSPLHF

D: TRBD2
size: many
J: TRBJ2-3
V: TRBV7-3
DNA: TGTGCCAGCAGCTTAGCTAGCGGGAGAGGACTTTCAGATACGCAGTATTTT
CDR3: CASSLASGRGLSDTQYF

D: NA
size: NA
J: TRBJ2-5
V: TRBV5-1
DNA: TGCGCCAGCAGCTTGGCTAACAGTCAAGAGACCCAGTACTTC
CDR3: CASSLANSQETQYF

D: NA
size: few
J: TRBJ2-2
V: TRBV5-1
DNA: TGCGCCAGCAGCCCGGGACTTACCCTCACCGGGGAGCTGTTTTTT
CDR3: CASSPGLTLTGELFF

D: NA
size: NA
J: TRBJ1-5
V: TRBV28
DNA: TGTGCCAGCAGTGCAGGGATTAGCAATCAGCCCCAGCATTTT
CDR3: CASSAGISNQPQHF

D: NA
size: many
J: TRBJ1-1
V: TRBV20-1
DNA: TGCAGTGCTAGAGATCGGGCGGGCAGTGAAGCTTTCTTT
CDR3: CSARDRAGSEAFF

D: TRBD2
size: few
J: TRBJ2-7
V: TRBV28
DNA: TGTGCCAGCAGTTTTCAATTAGCGGGAGTGAAGCAGTACTTC
CDR3: CASSFQLAGVKQYF

D: NA
size: NA
J: TRBJ2-5
V: TRBV5-5
DNA: TGTGCCAGCAGCTTTTCTGACAGCCAAGAGACCCAGTACTTC
CDR3: CASSFSDSQETQYF

D: NA
size: few
J: TRBJ1-3
V: TRBV20-1
DNA: TGCAGTGCAAGGCCCGACGGATCTGGAAACACCATATATTTT
CDR3: CSARPDGSGNTIYF

D: TRBD1
size: NA
J: TRBJ2-7
V: TRBV9
DNA: TGTGCCAGCAGCGTCGACAGGGGTTCCGGCGAGCAGTACTTC
CDR3: CASSVDRGSGEQYF

D: TRBD1
size: few
J: TRBJ2-1
V: TRBV29-1
DNA: TGCAGCACAAGGAGGGGGACAGGGGCAAATGAGCAGTTCTTC
CDR3: CSTRRGTGANEQFF

D: TRBD2
size: NA
J: TRBJ2-2
V: TRBV11-1
DNA: TGTGCCAGCAGCTCCGTCCCGGGACTAGCGGGGGGGTTCGCGAACACCGGGGAGCTGTTTTTT
CDR3: CASSSVPGLAGGFANTGELFF

D: NA
size: NA
J: TRBJ1-2
V: TRBV20-1
DNA: TGCAGTGCTAGAGATCAAAGGACAGTCAACTATGGCTACACCTTC
CDR3: CSARDQRTVNYGYTF

D: TRBD2
size: few
J: TRBJ2-3
V: TRBV4-2
DNA: TGTGCCAGCAGCCCCTGGACTAGCGGGGGGGCCGTAGATACGCAGTATTTT
CDR3: CASSPWTSGGAVDTQYF

D: NA
size: many
J: TRBJ2-7
V: TRBV6-1
DNA: TGTGCCAGCATGACGGACACGTTCTACGAGCAGTACTTC
CDR3: CASMTDTFYEQYF

D: NA
size: many
J: TRBJ2-5
V: TRBV2
DNA: TGTGCCAGCAGGGAAGAGACCCAGTACTTC
CDR3: CASREETQYF

D: NA
size: many
J: TRBJ2-7
V: TRBV6-5
DNA: TGTGCCAGCAGTTACTCGCAGGGATCCTACGAGCAGTACTTC
CDR3: CASSYSQGSYEQYF

D: TRBD1
size: few
J: TRBJ2-3
V: TRBV11-3
DNA: TGTGCCAGCAGCCGGGACAGGTTAATGTATTTT
CDR3: CASSRDRLMYF

D: TRBD2
size: few
J: TRBJ2-3
V: TRBV7-2
DNA: TGTGCCAGCAGCTTATTTCCTAGCGGGGGGGCAGATACGCAGTATTTT
CDR3: CASSLFPSGGADTQYF

D: NA
size: few
J: TRBJ2-7
V: TRBV10-2
DNA: TGCGCCAGCAAACTCGGGCCTAGCGTTACCTACGAGCAGTACTTC
CDR3: CASKLGPSVTYEQYF

D: NA
size: NA
J: TRBJ2-5
V: TRBV3-1
DNA: TGTGCCAGCTCCCGAGGTGCGGAGACCCAGTACTTC
CDR3: CASSRGAETQYF

D: NA
size: NA
J: TRBJ2-1
V: TRBV6-6
DNA: TGTGCCAGCAGTTACACGGCCAATGAGCAGTTCTTC
CDR3: CASSYTANEQFF

D: NA
size: NA
J: TRBJ2-6
V: TRBV15
DNA: TGTGCCACCAGCACGCGGTCCTTTTCCTCTGGGGCCAACGTCCTGACTTTC
CDR3: CATSTRSFSSGANVLTF

D: TRBD1
size: NA
J: TRBJ2-1
V: TRBV7-7
DNA: TGTGCTAGCAGCCTAGAAGGGGCAACAGGGGGCCTCCCCGAGCAGTTCTTC
CDR3: CASSLEGATGGLPEQFF

D: NA
size: many
J: TRBJ2-5
V: TRBV28
DNA: TGTGCCAGCAGTTACAACATAAACCCGGAGACCCAGTACTTC
CDR3: CASSYNINPETQYF

D: NA
size: many
J: TRBJ2-3
V: TRBV5-1
DNA: TGCGCCAGCAGCAAGGTCGGGGGTAGCACAGATACGCAGTATTTT
CDR3: CASSKVGGSTDTQYF

D: NA
size: NA
J: TRBJ1-1
V: TRBV7-9
DNA: TGTGCCAGCAGCTCCGCCACTGAAGCTTTCTTT
CDR3: CASSSATEAFF

D: NA
size: NA
J: TRBJ1-2
V: TRBV10-3
DNA: TGTGCCATCAGTGAGGACAGAGACTATGGCTACACCTTC
CDR3: CAISEDRDYGYTF

D: NA
size: few
J: TRBJ2-1
V: TRBV2
DNA: TGTGCCAGCAGTGCGGGAAACTCCTACAATGAGCAGTTCTTC
CDR3: CASSAGNSYNEQFF

D: TRBD1
size: few
J: TRBJ2-3
V: TRBV7-9
DNA: TGTGCCAGCAGCTTAGGGGACAGGGGGCACACAGATACGCAGTATTTT
CDR3: CASSLGDRGHTDTQYF

D: NA
size: many
J: TRBJ2-1
V: TRBV2
DNA: TGTGCCAGCAGTGTCCTCAATGAGCAGTTCTTC
CDR3: CASSVLNEQFF

D: NA
size: few
J: TRBJ2-7
V: TRBV5-1
DNA: TGCGCCAGCAGCCCTAGTTCGGGCGGCTACGAGCAGTACTTC
CDR3: CASSPSSGGYEQYF

D: TRBD2
size: many
J: TRBJ2-1
V: TRBV20-1
DNA: TGCAGTGCTAGAGATCCGCGGACTAGCGGGACTTACAATGAGCAGTTCTTC
CDR3: CSARDPRTSGTYNEQFF

D: NA
size: NA
J: TRBJ1-1
V: TRBV7-2
DNA: TGTGCCAGCGCTATCAGAAATTCGAACACTGAAGCTTTCTTT
CDR3: CASAIRNSNTEAFF

D: NA
size: NA
J: TRBJ1-4
V: TRBV10-3
DNA: TGTGCCATCAGTGCCCGAGGACCTGAAAAACTGTTTTTT
CDR3: CAISARGPEKLFF

D: NA
size: many
J: TRBJ1-2
V: TRBV10-3
DNA: TGTGCCATCTCCCCCGACTCGGTTTCCGAGAAAGGCTACACCTTC
CDR3: CAISPDSVSEKGYTF

D: TRBD2
size: few
J: TRBJ2-2
V: TRBV6-4
DNA: TGTGCCAGCAGTGCTAGCGGGAACACCGGGGAGCTGTTTTTT
CDR3: CASSASGNTGELFF

D: NA
size: many
J: TRBJ2-7
V: TRBV6-1
DNA: TGTGCCAGCAGTCCGGACAGCTACTACGAGCAGTACTTC
CDR3: CASSPDSYYEQYF

D: NA
size: many
J: TRBJ2-3
V: TRBV20-1
DNA: TGCAGTGCTAGAGATCTGGGTAGCACAGATACGCAGTATTTT
CDR3: CSARDLGSTDTQYF

D: NA
size: few
J: TRBJ2-2
V: TRBV5-1
DNA: TGCGCCAGCAGCTCAGGACTATCCACCGGGGAGCTGTTTTTT
CDR3: CASSSGLSTGELFF

D: NA
size: NA
J: TRBJ2-1
V: TRBV20-1
DNA: TGCAGCGCAAATAGGGGGGGATGGAATGAGCAGTTCTTC
CDR3: CSANRGGWNEQFF